This note documents a single T cell receptor (beta chain) sequence. Antigen: not known. This CDR3 contains 14 residues. The V and J ends lost 5 bases and 5 bases, in that order; junction bases with no gene match: 10. CDR1 and CDR2 from the germline V gene are SQVTM and ANQGSEA. These data are taken from a study of Graves' ophthalmopathy and Graves' hyperthyroidism. Notes on the study in general: For predicting ophthalmopathy progression, the model had 70.59% sensitivity and 72% to 75% specificity. The blood repertoire also included most expanded thyroid clonotypes above 0.001 frequency.

Amplification from RNA transcripts yielded the TCR beta CDR3 regions. HTBI primers served in a first-round RT-PCR, which a second-round multiplex PCR followed. TCRdb fed the multiplex PCR reads into MiXCR, producing one record per CDR3 protein. There are about 1.1 million distinct CDR3 sequences in the sample; approximately 35% occur only once, and roughly 10% lies in the top ten. Patients were excluded if they had other autoimmune diseases or uncontrolled infections, and likewise if pregnancy or lactation applied. The diagnostic workup employed clinical symptoms, serum thyroxine, TRAb, thyroid ultrasound and orbital computed tomography.

The rearrangement links TRBV29-1 to TRBJ1-1; 8 bases map to TRBD1. Material: peripheral blood or thyroid tissue (not recorded which). This sequence originates from an adult man with Graves' hyperthyroidism. This CDR3 is CSVIAQGAGTEAFF. Written as DNA, the CDR3 is TGCAGCGTTATTGCGCAGGGGGCGGGAACTGAAGCTTTCTTT.